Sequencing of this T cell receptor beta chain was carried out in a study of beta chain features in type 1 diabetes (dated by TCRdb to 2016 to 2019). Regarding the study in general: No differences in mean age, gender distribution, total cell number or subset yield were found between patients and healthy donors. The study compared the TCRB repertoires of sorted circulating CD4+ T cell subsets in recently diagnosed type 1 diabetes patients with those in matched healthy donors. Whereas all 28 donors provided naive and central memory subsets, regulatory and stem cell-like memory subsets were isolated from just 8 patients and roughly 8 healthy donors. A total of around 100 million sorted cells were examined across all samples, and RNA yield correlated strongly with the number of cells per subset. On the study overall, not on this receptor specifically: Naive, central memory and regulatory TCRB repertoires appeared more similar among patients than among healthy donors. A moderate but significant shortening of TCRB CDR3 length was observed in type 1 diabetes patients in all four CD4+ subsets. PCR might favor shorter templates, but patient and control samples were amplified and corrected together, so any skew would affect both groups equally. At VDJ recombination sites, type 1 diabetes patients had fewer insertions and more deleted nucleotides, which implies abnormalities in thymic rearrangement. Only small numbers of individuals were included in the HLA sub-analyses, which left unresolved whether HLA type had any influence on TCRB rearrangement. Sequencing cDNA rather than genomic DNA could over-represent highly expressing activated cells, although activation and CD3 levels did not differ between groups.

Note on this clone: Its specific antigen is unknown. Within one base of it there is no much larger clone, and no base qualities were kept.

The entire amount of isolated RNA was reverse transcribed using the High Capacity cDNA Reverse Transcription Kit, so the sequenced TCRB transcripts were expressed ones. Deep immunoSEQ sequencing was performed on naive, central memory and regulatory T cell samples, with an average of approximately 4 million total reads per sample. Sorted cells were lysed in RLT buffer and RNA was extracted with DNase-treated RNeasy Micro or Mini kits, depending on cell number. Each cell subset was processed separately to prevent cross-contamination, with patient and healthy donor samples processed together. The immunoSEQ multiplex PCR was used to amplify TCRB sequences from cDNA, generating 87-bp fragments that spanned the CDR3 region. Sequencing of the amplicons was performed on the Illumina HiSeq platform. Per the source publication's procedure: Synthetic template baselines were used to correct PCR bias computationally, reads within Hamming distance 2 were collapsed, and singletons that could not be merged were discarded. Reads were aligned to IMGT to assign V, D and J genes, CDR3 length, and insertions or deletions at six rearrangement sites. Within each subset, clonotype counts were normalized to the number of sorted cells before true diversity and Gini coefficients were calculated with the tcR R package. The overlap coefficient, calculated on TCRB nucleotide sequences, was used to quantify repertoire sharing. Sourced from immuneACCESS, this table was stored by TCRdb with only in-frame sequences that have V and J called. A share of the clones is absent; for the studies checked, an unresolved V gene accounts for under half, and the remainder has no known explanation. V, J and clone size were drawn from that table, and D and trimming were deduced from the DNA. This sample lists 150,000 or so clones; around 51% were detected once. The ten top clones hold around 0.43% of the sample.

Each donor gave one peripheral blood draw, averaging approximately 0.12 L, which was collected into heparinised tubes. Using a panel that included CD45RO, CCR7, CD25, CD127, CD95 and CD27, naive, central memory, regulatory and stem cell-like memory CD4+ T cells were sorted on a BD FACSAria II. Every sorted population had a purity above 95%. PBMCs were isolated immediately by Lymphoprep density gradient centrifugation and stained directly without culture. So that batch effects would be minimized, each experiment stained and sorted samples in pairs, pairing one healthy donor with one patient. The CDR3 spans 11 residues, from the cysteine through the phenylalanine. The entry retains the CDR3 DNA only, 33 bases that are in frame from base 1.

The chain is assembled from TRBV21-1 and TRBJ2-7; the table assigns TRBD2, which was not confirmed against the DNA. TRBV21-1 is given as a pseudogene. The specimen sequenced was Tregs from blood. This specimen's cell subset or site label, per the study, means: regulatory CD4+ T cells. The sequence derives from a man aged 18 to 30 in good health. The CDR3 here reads CASSFNYEQYF. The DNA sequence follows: TGTGCCAGCAGCTTTAACTACGAGCAGTACTTC.